This record covers a single T cell receptor (beta chain). Its antigen is not identified. Deep was the level used in running the assay. Sequenced by immunoSEQ multiplex PCR; TCRdb stores in-frame clones only, minus some. This sample has roughly 2.4 million clones, with around 95% found just once. This specimen comes from a study of shared clonotypes between healthy human individuals. Overall study results and limits: Naive subsets typically showed greater estimated richness than memory subsets. Non-shared clonotypes displayed generation probabilities falling below those of clonotypes present in all four donors. The donor pool, a small one, limited the genetic and exposure-history diversity represented.

This TCR was recovered from a man younger than 35 in good health. The material sequenced was naive CD4+ T cells sorted from blood. Subset: CD45RA+ positively selected.

The CDR3 region has the DNA TGTGCCATCAGTGAATCCAGGACAGGGAAGACGGAAGCTTTCTTT. Protein: CAISESRTGKTEAFF. The chain joins TRBV10-3 to TRBJ1-1; TRBD1 matches at 8 bases. The length of the CDR3 is 15 residues. Trimming took 3 bases from V and 8 from J; bases not matched to a gene: 11. The germline V gene encodes CDR1 ENHRY and CDR2 SYGVKD.